This TCR beta chain was observed in a study of T cell changes during pregnancy in multiple sclerosis. In this sample, this clone turned up once. The table came from immunoSEQ multiplex PCR; TCRdb's copy has only in-frame clones and leaves some out. The profile shows roughly 51,000 clones, 94% of them singletons. This TCR was sampled from a female donor with multiple sclerosis, enrolled in a pregnancy study. Sample: CD8+ T cells from peripheral blood mononuclear cells, taken before pregnancy.

The CDR3 loop reads CASTPSGLHTEAFF. In DNA, the CDR3 is TGTGCCAGCACCCCCTCCGGGTTACACACTGAAGCTTTCTTT. The chain uses TRBV28 and TRBJ1-1, with D unclear. CDR3 length: 14 residues. Looked up from germline, CDR1 is MDHEN and CDR2 is SYDVKM. Trimming cost V 7 bases and J 3 bases, with 15 bases left between them.